This T cell receptor beta chain appears in the sequencing data of a study of patients and donors after allogeneic stem cell transplantation. From the RT-PCR reads, TCRdb called clonotypes with MiXCR, one entry per CDR3 protein. Counted here are roughly 880,000 distinct CDR3 sequences, more than 15% occurring once; the ten biggest clones make up around 6%. The sample taken for sequencing was blood, either unsorted or a sorted T cell fraction (not recorded which). The TCR sequence derives from a human donor who was either an allogeneic HSCT recipient or a stem cell or donor lymphocyte infusion donor (not recorded which). It is not recorded whose cells these are; they may come from a transplant donor.

The DNA of the CDR3 is TGTGCCAGCAGTTTATATGCGGGGAGGGCGGATGAGCAGTTCTTC. Amino acid sequence: CASSLYAGRADEQFF. V is TRBV12-3 or TRBV12-4 and J is TRBJ2-1; TRBD2 aligns across 7 bases. Germline trimming cut 2 bases from V and 8 bases from J; bases unmatched to any gene: 9. The CDR3 covers 15 residues.